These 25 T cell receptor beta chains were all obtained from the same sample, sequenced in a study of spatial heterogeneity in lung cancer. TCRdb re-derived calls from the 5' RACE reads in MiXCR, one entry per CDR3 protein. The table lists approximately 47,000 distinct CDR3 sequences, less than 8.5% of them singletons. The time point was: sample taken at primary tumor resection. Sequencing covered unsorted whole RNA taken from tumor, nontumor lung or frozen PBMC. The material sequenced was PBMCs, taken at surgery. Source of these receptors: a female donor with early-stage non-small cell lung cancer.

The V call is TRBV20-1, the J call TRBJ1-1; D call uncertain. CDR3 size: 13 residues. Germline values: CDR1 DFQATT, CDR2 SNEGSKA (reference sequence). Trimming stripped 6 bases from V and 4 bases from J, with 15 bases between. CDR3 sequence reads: CSAEEKNPTEAFF. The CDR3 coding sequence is TGCAGTGCGGAGGAAAAGAATCCCACTGAAGCTTTCTTT.

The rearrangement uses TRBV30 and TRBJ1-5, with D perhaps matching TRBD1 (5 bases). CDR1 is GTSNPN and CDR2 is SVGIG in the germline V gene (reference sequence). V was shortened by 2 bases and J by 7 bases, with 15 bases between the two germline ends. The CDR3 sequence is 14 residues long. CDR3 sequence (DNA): TGTGCCTGGAGTCGGGGGGTGGGAGCACAGCCCCAGCATTTT. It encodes CAWSRGVGAQPQHF.

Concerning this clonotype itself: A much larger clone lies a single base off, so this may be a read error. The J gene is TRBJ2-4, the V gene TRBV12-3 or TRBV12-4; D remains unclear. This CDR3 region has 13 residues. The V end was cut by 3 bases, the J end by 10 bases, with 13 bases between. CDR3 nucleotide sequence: TGTGCCAGCAGTTTCACTCTATCCGTTATTCAGTACTTC. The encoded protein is CASSFTLSVIQYF.

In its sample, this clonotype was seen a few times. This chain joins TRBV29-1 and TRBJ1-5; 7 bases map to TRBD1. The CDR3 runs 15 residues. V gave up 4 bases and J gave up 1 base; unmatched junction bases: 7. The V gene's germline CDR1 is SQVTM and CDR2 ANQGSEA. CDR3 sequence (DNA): TGCAGCGTTGGGGAGGGGGCTTTGAGCAATCAGCCCCAGCATTTT. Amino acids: CSVGEGALSNQPQHF.

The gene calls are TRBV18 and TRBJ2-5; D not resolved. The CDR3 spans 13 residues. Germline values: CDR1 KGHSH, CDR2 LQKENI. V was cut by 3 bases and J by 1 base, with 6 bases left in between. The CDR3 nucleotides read TGTGCCAGCTCACCTCAACTCCAAGAGACCCAGTACTTC. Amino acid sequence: CASSPQLQETQYF.

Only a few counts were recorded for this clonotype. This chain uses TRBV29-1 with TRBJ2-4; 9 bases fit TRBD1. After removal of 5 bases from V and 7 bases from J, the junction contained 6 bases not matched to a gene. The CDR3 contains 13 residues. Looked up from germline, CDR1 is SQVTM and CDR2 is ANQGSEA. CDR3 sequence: CSVPGTGSNIQYF. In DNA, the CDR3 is TGCAGCGTTCCCGGGACAGGGTCTAACATTCAGTACTTC.

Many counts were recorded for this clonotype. The CDR3 reads CASSSLAGKTETQYF. In DNA, the CDR3 is TGTGCCAGCAGCTCTTTAGCGGGGAAGACGGAGACCCAGTACTTC. This chain joins TRBV7-8 and TRBJ2-5; 8 nucleotides line up with TRBD2. There are 15 residues in the CDR3. Germline V gene lookup returns CDR1 SGHVS and CDR2 FQNEAQ. The ends lost 4 bases at V and 5 bases at J; junction bases unmatched: 9.

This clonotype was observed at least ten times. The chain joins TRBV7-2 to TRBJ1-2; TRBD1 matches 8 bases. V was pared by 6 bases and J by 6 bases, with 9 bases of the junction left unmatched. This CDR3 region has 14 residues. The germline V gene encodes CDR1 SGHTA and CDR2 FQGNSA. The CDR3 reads CASSPGQGMDGYTF. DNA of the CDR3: TGTGCCAGCAGTCCAGGACAGGGAATGGATGGCTACACCTTC.

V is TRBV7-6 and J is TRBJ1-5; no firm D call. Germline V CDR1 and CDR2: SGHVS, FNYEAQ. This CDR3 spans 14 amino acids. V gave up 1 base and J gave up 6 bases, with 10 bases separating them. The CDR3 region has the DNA TGTGCCAGCAGCTTAGGGGGTATGGTTCAGCCCCAGCATTTT. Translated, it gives CASSLGGMVQPQHF.

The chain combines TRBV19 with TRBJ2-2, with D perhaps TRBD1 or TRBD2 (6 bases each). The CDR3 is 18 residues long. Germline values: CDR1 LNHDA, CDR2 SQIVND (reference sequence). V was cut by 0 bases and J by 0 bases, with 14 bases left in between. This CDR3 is CASSIDGGTSANTGELFF. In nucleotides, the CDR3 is TGTGCCAGTAGTATAGATGGGGGGACATCGGCGAACACCGGGGAGCTGTTTTTT.

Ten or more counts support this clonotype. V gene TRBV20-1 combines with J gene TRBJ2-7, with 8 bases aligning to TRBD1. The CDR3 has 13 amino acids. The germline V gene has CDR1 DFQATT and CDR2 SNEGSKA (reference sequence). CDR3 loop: CSTADRVLSSGYF. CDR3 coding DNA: TGCAGCACCGCGGACAGGGTTTTGTCCTCTGGGTACTTC.

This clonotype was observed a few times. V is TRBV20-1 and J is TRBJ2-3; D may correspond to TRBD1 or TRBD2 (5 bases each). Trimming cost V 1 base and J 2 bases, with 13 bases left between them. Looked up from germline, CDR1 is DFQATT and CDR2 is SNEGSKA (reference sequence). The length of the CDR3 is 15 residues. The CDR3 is CSARGARGTTDTQYF. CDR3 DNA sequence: TGCAGTGCTAGAGGGGCTAGAGGGACCACAGATACGCAGTATTTT.

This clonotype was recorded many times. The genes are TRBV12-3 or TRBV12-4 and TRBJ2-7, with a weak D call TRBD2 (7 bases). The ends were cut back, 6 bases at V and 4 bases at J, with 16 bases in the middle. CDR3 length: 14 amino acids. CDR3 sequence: CASSPLGGAYEQYF. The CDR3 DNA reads TGTGCCAGCAGCCCCCTGGGGGGGGCTTACGAGCAGTACTTC.

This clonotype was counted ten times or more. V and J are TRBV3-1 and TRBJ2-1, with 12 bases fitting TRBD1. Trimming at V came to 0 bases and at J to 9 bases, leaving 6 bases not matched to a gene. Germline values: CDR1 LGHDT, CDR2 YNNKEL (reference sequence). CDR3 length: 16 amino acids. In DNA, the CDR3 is TGTGCCAGCAGCCAAGACCCGGGACAGGGGGCAACTGAGCAGTTCTTC. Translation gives CASSQDPGQGATEQFF.

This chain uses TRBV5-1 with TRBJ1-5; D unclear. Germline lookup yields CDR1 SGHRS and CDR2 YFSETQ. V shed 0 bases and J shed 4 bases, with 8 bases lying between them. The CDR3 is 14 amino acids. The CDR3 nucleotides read TGCGCCAGCAGCTTGGGAACACATAATCAGCCCCAGCATTTT. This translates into CASSLGTHNQPQHF.

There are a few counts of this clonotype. The CDR3 sequence is CASSPRTGNTGELFF. For the CDR3, the DNA is TGTGCCAGCAGCCCTCGGACGGGAAACACCGGGGAGCTGTTTTTT. The chain links TRBV7-2 to TRBJ2-2, with D possibly TRBD2 on 5 matching bases. The V end was cut by 5 bases, the J end by 2 bases, with 12 bases between. The germline V gene encodes CDR1 SGHTA and CDR2 FQGNSA. CDR3 length equals 15 residues. The entire variable domain, with the rest obtained from reference TRBV7-2 and TRBJ2-2, is as follows: GAGVSQSPSNKVTEKGKDVELRCDPISGHTALYWYRQSLGQGLEFLIYFQGNSAPDKSGLPSDRFSAERTGGSVSTLTIQRTQQEDSAVYLCASSPRTGNTGELFFGEGSRLTVL.

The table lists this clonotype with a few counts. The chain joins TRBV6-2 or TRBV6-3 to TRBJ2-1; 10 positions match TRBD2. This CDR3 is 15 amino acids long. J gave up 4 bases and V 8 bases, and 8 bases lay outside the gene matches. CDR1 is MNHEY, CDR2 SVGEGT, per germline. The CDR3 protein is CASGDLAGAYNEQFF. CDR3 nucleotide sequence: TGTGCCAGCGGGGACCTAGCGGGGGCTTACAATGAGCAGTTCTTC.

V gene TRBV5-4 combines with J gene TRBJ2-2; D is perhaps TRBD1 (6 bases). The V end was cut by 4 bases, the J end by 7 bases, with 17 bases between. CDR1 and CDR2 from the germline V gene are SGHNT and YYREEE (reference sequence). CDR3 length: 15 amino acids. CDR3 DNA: TGTGCCAGCAGCCCGGGGCCCCCAGGGGACGGGGAGCTGTTTTTT. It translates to CASSPGPPGDGELFF. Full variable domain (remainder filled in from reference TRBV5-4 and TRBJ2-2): ETGVTQSPTHLIKTRGQQVTLRCSSQSGHNTVSWYQQALGQGPQFIFQYYREEENGRGNFPPRFSGLQFPNYSSELNVNALELDDSALYLCASSPGPPGDGELFFGEGSRLTVL.

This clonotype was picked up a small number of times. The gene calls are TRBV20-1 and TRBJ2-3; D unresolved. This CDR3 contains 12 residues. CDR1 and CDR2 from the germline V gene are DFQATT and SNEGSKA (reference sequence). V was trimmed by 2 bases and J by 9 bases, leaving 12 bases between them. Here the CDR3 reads CSARNSVRTQYF. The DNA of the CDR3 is TGCAGTGCTAGAAACTCCGTCCGGACGCAGTATTTT.

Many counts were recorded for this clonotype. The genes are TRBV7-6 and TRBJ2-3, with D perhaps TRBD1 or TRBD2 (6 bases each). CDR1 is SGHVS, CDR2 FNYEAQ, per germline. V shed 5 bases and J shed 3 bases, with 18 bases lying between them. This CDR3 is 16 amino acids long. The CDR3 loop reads CASSPREGGRTDTQYF. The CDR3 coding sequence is TGTGCCAGCAGCCCCCGCGAGGGGGGCAGAACAGATACGCAGTATTTT.

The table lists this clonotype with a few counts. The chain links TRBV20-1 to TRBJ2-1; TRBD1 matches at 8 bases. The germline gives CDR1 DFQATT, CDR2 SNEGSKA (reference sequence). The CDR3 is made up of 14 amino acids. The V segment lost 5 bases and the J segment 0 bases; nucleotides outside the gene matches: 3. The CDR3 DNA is TGCAGTGCTCGGGACAGGTACTCCTACAATGAGCAGTTCTTC. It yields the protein CSARDRYSYNEQFF.

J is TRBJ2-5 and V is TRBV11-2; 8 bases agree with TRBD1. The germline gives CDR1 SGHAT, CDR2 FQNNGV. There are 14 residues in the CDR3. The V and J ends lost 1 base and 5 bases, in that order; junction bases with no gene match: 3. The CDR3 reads CASSLVTGGETQYF. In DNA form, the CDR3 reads TGTGCCAGCAGCTTAGTCACAGGGGGGGAGACCCAGTACTTC.

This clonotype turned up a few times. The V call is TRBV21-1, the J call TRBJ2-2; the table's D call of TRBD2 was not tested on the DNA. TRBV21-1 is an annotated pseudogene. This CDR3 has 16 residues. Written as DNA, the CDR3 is TGTGCCAGCACCTCCTCTGGCAGGACGAACACCGGGGAGCTGTTTTTT. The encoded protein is CASTSSGRTNTGELFF.

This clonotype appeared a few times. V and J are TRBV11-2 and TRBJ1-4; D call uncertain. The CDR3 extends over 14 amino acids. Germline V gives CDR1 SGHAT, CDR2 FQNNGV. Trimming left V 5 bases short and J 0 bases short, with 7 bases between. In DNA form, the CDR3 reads TGTGCCAGCAGCCGGACGGCAACTAATGAAAAACTGTTTTTT. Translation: CASSRTATNEKLFF.

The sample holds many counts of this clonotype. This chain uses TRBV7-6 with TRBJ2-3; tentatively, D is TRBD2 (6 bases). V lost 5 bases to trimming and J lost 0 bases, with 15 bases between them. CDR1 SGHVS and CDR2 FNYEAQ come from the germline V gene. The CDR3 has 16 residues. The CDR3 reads CASSPWAGPSTDTQYF. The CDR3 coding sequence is TGTGCCAGCAGCCCGTGGGCGGGGCCTAGCACAGATACGCAGTATTTT.